This TCR beta chain emerged from a study of blood T cells in healthy people across ages. Study conclusions and caveats: Relative to aged donors, long-lived donors carried more naive CD4+ cells and displayed higher diversity.

Caucasian individuals from Russia who were healthy and aged roughly 6 to 95 acted as donors. Regarding this clonotype: The antigen remains undetermined.

Combining a sample-barcoded 5' primer with a J-beta primer mix, a second PCR ran for about 7 to 11 cycles. Through a template-switch adaptor with 12 random nucleotides, each cDNA molecule received a tag. TCRdb re-derived calls from the 5' RACE reads in MiXCR, one entry per CDR3 protein. The repertoire holds just over 800,000 distinct CDR3 sequences, with approximately 65% as singletons. Germline V lookup: CDR1 SGHDN, CDR2 FVKESK. V shed 2 bases, J shed 8 bases, and the junction held 15 bases outside the gene matches. The CDR3 totals 17 residues. This clonotype was sampled from a man younger than 40 in good health. This chain links TRBV14 with TRBJ1-2; 9 bases map to TRBD1. The sample consisted of blood. CDR3 residues: CASSQLAPGQGRLGYTF. CDR3 sequence (DNA): TGTGCCAGCAGCCAACTGGCCCCGGGACAGGGTCGTCTCGGCTACACCTTC.